A single sample is the source of the 21 T cell receptor beta chains below, sequenced in a study of blood T cells in healthy people across ages. Using a J-beta primer mix together with a sample-barcoded 5' primer, a second PCR was run for about 6 to 11 cycles. TCRdb reanalysed the 5' RACE reads using MiXCR and keeps one entry per CDR3 protein. The sample records around 1.5 million distinct CDR3 sequences, roughly 64% being singletons. Sequenced input: blood. These receptors came from a man between 18 and 29 years old in good health.

This clonotype came up once. The chain recombines TRBV27 with TRBJ2-5, with 7 bases that match TRBD1. CDR1 and CDR2 from the germline V gene are MNHEY and SMNVEV (reference sequence). V lost 5 bases to trimming and J lost 1 base; unmatched junction nucleotides: 4. The CDR3 is 14 residues long. The CDR3 DNA reads TGTGCCAGCAGTGGGGACAGTTTCCAAGAGACCCAGTACTTC. Its translation: CASSGDSFQETQYF.

The chain combines TRBV7-9 with TRBJ2-7; the D gene is possibly TRBD2 (6 bases). Trimming pared 5 bases from V and 1 base from J, leaving 15 bases between. This CDR3 has 15 amino acids. In germline, CDR1 is SEHNR, CDR2 FQNEAQ (reference sequence). The CDR3 DNA reads as TGTGCCAGCAGCCGGATAGCGGAAACTTCCTACGAGCAGTACTTC. The encoded protein is CASSRIAETSYEQYF.

V gene TRBV7-2 combines with J gene TRBJ2-7, with 9 nucleotides matching TRBD2. The J call may be in error: the DNA end matches TRBJ2-5 better. The length of the CDR3 is 15 residues. The germline V gene encodes CDR1 SGHTA and CDR2 FQGNSA. The CDR3 bases are TGTGCCAGCAGAATGACTAGCGGAAACCAAGAGACCCAGTACTTC. Its translation: CASRMTSGNQETQYF.

This clonotype was seen a handful of times. This sequence joins TRBV4-2 and TRBJ1-2, with TRBD1 matching 8 bases. This CDR3 is 17 amino acids long. The junction had 9 bases not matched to a gene; V was cut back by 0 bases and J by 3 bases. The V gene's germline CDR1 is LGHNA and CDR2 YNFKEQ. The CDR3 DNA follows: TGTGCCAGCAGCCAAGACCCCGGGGTACAGGGGGACTATGGCTACACCTTC. It is translated as CASSQDPGVQGDYGYTF.

J is TRBJ1-2 and V is TRBV6-5; D is ambiguous. Germline CDR1 is MNHEY and CDR2 is SVGAGI. The CDR3 consists of 13 residues. V lost 5 bases, J lost 4 bases, and 11 bases lay in between. The CDR3 sequence: CASSGQPGYGYTF. The CDR3 region has the DNA TGTGCCAGCAGTGGCCAGCCCGGCTATGGCTACACCTTC.

This clonotype was seen only a few times. The rearrangement uses TRBV27 and TRBJ2-7; D remains unclear. The V gene lost 0 bases and the J gene lost 3 bases, with 18 bases spanning the gap. The V gene's germline CDR1 is MNHEY and CDR2 SMNVEV (reference sequence). The CDR3 totals 17 residues. Here the CDR3 reads CASSLSGSPPFLYEQYF. In DNA, the CDR3 is TGTGCCAGCAGTTTATCAGGCAGCCCACCCTTCCTCTACGAGCAGTACTTC.

The gene calls are TRBV3-1 and TRBJ2-3, with 7 nucleotides matching TRBD2. This CDR3 region has 18 residues. The V segment lost 4 bases and the J segment 4 bases; nucleotides outside the gene matches: 17. Germline V gene data show CDR1 as LGHDT and CDR2 as YNNKEL (reference sequence). Here the CDR3 reads CASSRRSSGTILPDTQYF. CDR3 coding DNA: TGTGCCAGCAGCCGACGTTCCTCCGGGACTATTCTCCCAGATACGCAGTATTTT.

The rearrangement links TRBV5-5 to TRBJ2-1; 7 positions agree with TRBD2. The CDR3 sequence is 15 residues long. Germline-derived CDR1 and CDR2 are SGHKS and YYEKEE (reference sequence). After removal of 4 bases from V and 5 bases from J, the junction contained 9 bases not matched to a gene. In DNA, the CDR3 is TGTGCCAGCAGCCCGCGACTAGCTAGCCACAATGAGCAGTTCTTC. It is translated as CASSPRLASHNEQFF.

The CDR3 loop is CASTALGTGGHEQYF. In DNA, the CDR3 is TGTGCCAGCACAGCTCTCGGGACAGGGGGCCACGAGCAGTACTTC. V and J are TRBV28 and TRBJ2-5; 12 bases are shared with TRBD1. The J call may be faulty, since TRBJ2-7 better matches the DNA end. Germline V lookup: CDR1 MDHEN, CDR2 SYDVKM. The CDR3 is 15 amino acids.

This clonotype came up a few times. The CDR3 is CASSYWGSGSTDTQYF. CDR3 DNA: TGTGCCAGCAGTTACTGGGGTAGCGGCAGCACAGATACGCAGTATTTT. This chain links TRBV6-6 with TRBJ2-3, with D possibly being TRBD2 (6 bases). V lost 1 base and J lost 0, with 11 bases in between. Germline V CDR1 and CDR2: MNHNY, SVGAGI (reference sequence). CDR3 length: 16 amino acids.

This chain uses TRBV29-1 with TRBJ2-4, with D perhaps given as TRBD1 or TRBD2 (5 bases each). Germline V lookup: CDR1 SQVTM, CDR2 ANQGSEA. V was trimmed by 6 bases and J by 3 bases, leaving 18 bases between them. The CDR3 has 15 amino acids. In nucleotides, the CDR3 is TGCAGCGTCCTTGGGGCCTCCCGGGGCAAAAACATTCAGTACTTC. It yields the protein CSVLGASRGKNIQYF.

J is TRBJ2-4 and V is TRBV7-6; D might be TRBD2 (6 bases). The DNA end is a closer match to TRBJ2-7, so the J assignment may be wrong. Germline values: CDR1 SGHVS, CDR2 FNYEAQ. This CDR3 is built from 13 residues. The CDR3 protein is CASSLARDSEQYF. The CDR3 bases are TGTGCCAGCAGCTTGGCCCGGGACTCCGAGCAGTACTTC.

This clonotype appeared a few times. This rearrangement joins TRBV13 to TRBJ1-1; 8 bases fit TRBD1. The V gene end was trimmed by 2 bases and the J gene end by 10 bases; junction bases not matched to a gene: 3. From germline, CDR1 is PRHDT and CDR2 FYEKMQ (reference sequence). The CDR3 length is 12 residues. CDR3 in amino acids: CASSLQGAGAFF. The CDR3 nucleotides are TGTGCCAGCAGCTTACAGGGGGCTGGAGCTTTCTTT. The complete variable domain, with remaining parts taken from reference TRBV13 and TRBJ1-1, reads AAGVIQSPRHLIKEKRETATLKCYPIPRHDTVYWYQQGPGQDPQFLISFYEKMQSDKGSIPDRFSAQQFSDYHSELNMSSLELGDSALYFCASSLQGAGAFFGQGTRLTVV.

This clonotype was counted between two and nine times. V usage is TRBV4-3 and J usage is TRBJ2-4, with unresolved D. The J call could be wrong; TRBJ2-7 is a better fit for the DNA end. Germline values: CDR1 LGHNA, CDR2 YSLEER. The CDR3 extends over 13 amino acids. The CDR3 sequence: CASSPSIPYEQYF. CDR3 sequence (DNA): TGCGCCAGCAGCCCGTCGATTCCCTACGAGCAGTACTTC.

There are a few counts of this clonotype. V gene TRBV28 combines with J gene TRBJ1-2, with D unresolved. CDR1 is MDHEN and CDR2 is SYDVKM in the germline V gene. With 6 bases removed from V and 4 bases from J, the gap between germline ends came to 18 bases. The CDR3 covers 15 residues. The CDR3 loop reads CASSPTYTRLYGYTF. DNA for the CDR3: TGTGCCAGCAGCCCAACTTATACCCGACTCTATGGCTACACCTTC.

This clonotype was observed a few times. This rearrangement joins TRBV5-6 to TRBJ1-1; D unclear. The V gene lost 3 bases and the J gene lost 0 bases, with 15 bases spanning the gap. The CDR3 consists of 16 residues. Germline V gene lookup returns CDR1 SGHDT and CDR2 YYEEEE. The CDR3 DNA sequence: TGTGCCAGCAGCTCGTACTGGACGGCAATGAACACTGAAGCTTTCTTT. Protein: CASSSYWTAMNTEAFF.

The chain has TRBV28 and TRBJ2-7, with D possibly being TRBD2 (5 bases). This CDR3 spans 13 amino acids. Per the germline V gene, CDR1 is MDHEN and CDR2 is SYDVKM. V was cut by 8 bases and J by 0 bases, with 11 bases left in between. The CDR3 nucleotides are TGTGCCAGCTTGGACTCGTACTCCTACGAGCAGTACTTC. It encodes CASLDSYSYEQYF.

J is TRBJ2-5 and V is TRBV6-6; D assignment may be TRBD1 or TRBD2 (5 bases each). This CDR3 is 15 amino acids long. Trimming left V 6 bases short and J 2 bases short, with 16 bases between. Germline V gives CDR1 MNHNY, CDR2 SVGAGI (reference sequence). CDR3: CASSTPGRKQETQYF. The CDR3 coding sequence is TGTGCCAGCAGCACTCCGGGACGGAAGCAAGAGACCCAGTACTTC.

The rearrangement uses TRBV6-1 and TRBJ1-2; 8 nucleotides line up with TRBD1. Germline values: CDR1 MNHNS, CDR2 SASEGT. The CDR3 spans 13 residues. J gave up 8 bases and V 6 bases, and 8 bases lay outside the gene matches. The CDR3 spells CASRPTGAEGYTF. The CDR3 DNA reads as TGTGCCAGCAGGCCGACAGGGGCAGAAGGCTACACCTTC.

This clonotype has just one count. The V gene is TRBV15, the J gene TRBJ2-7; D is unclear. The length of the CDR3 is 14 residues. The V gene's germline CDR1 is LNHNV and CDR2 YYDKDF (reference sequence). With 0 bases removed from V and 3 bases from J, the gap between germline ends came to 9 bases. This CDR3 is CATSRDWISYEQYF. The CDR3 nucleotides read TGTGCCACCAGCAGAGATTGGATAAGCTACGAGCAGTACTTC.

This clonotype was seen just once. The V gene is TRBV27, the J gene TRBJ2-1, with 7 bases fitting TRBD2. Trimming cost V 1 base and J 7 bases; bases outside gene matches: 10. CDR1 MNHEY and CDR2 SMNVEV come from the germline V gene (reference sequence). The CDR3 extends over 16 amino acids. CDR3 bases: TGTGCCAGCAGTTTATACGGCGGGAGCGCCGGGAATGAGCAGTTCTTC. This codes for CASSLYGGSAGNEQFF.